A single sample gave rise to the 27 T cell receptor beta chains below, sequenced in a study of blood T cells in healthy people across ages. PCR was performed a second time for 7 to 11 cycles using a sample-barcoded 5' primer and a J-beta primer mix. TCRdb used MiXCR to reprocess the 5' RACE reads, holding one entry per CDR3 protein. The data show 580,000 or so distinct CDR3 sequences, 45% to 55% seen once. Input material: blood. These receptors came from a man at least 80 years old in good health.

The gene calls are TRBV24-1 and TRBJ2-1; TRBD2 aligns across 9 bases. Germline V CDR1 and CDR2: KGHDR, SFDVKD. This CDR3 spans 17 amino acids. V gave up 3 bases and J gave up 0 bases; unmatched junction bases: 5. CDR3 sequence: CATSDPSGTSSYNEQFF. CDR3 bases: TGTGCCACCAGTGATCCTAGCGGGACTAGCTCCTACAATGAGCAGTTCTTC.

This clonotype was seen only a few times. The chain couples TRBV5-1 to TRBJ2-1; tentatively, D is TRBD2 (5 bases). V shed 3 bases and J shed 8 bases, with 18 bases lying between them. The CDR3 runs to 15 residues. Germline V CDR1 and CDR2: SGHRS, YFSETQ. The CDR3 region has the DNA TGCGCCAGCAGCTGGAGCGGACGGCTTGGGGATGAGCAGTTCTTC. Protein sequence: CASSWSGRLGDEQFF. The full variable domain, in which reference TRBV5-1 and TRBJ2-1 provide the parts outside the CDR3, is KAGVTQTPRYLIKTRGQQVTLSCSPISGHRSVSWYQQTPGQGLQFLFEYFSETQRNKGNFPGRFSGRQFSNSRSEMNVSTLELGDSALYLCASSWSGRLGDEQFFGPGTRLTVL.

There are a few counts of this clonotype. DNA for the CDR3: TGTGCCAGCAGCCCCGCACGCGGGAGGGTTGGCACAGATACGCAGTATTTT. As protein: CASSPARGRVGTDTQYF. The chain employs TRBV7-2 and TRBJ2-3, with 9 nucleotides matching TRBD2. This CDR3 is 17 amino acids long. The germline V gene encodes CDR1 SGHTA and CDR2 FQGNSA. V was clipped by 5 bases and J by 1 base; unmatched bases: 10.

The gene calls are TRBV7-9 and TRBJ2-7; D not certain. V gave up 5 bases and J gave up 4 bases, with 9 bases separating them. Germline V gene sequence: CDR1 SEHNR, CDR2 FQNEAQ (reference sequence). The CDR3 extends over 12 amino acids. The CDR3 DNA reads as TGTGCCAGCAGCCCCCCTGGGTACGAGCAGTACTTC. Protein product: CASSPPGYEQYF.

The chain recombines TRBV28 with TRBJ2-2; the D is unclear. Trimming stripped 5 bases from V and 6 bases from J, with 7 bases between. CDR3 length: 12 amino acids. CDR1 is MDHEN and CDR2 is SYDVKM in the germline V gene. CDR3: CASSLNPGELFF. CDR3 nucleotide sequence: TGTGCCAGCAGTCTTAACCCCGGGGAGCTGTTTTTT.

This rearrangement joins TRBV29-1 to TRBJ2-1, with D perhaps matching TRBD2 (6 bases). The CDR3 loop spans 14 amino acids. V shed 4 bases and J shed 9 bases, with 19 bases lying between them. Germline loops: CDR1 SQVTM, CDR2 ANQGSEA. DNA for the CDR3: TGCAGCGTTGTTGGAGCGGGTGCGGGTGGTGAGCAGTTCTTC. Its protein product is CSVVGAGAGGEQFF.

Many counts were recorded for this clonotype. The V gene is TRBV6-5, the J gene TRBJ1-6; D not certain. Between the trimmed V and J ends, which lost 6 bases and 7 bases, there was a span of 13 bases. Germline V gene lookup returns CDR1 MNHEY and CDR2 SVGAGI. This CDR3 has 14 residues. In DNA form, the CDR3 reads TGTGCCAGCAGCCGGCCAACGGAGAATTCACCCCTCCACTTT. Translating gives CASSRPTENSPLHF.

This clonotype was counted a few times. This sequence joins TRBV6-5 and TRBJ1-6; D gene ambiguous. CDR1 MNHEY and CDR2 SVGAGI come from the germline V gene. This CDR3 contains 16 residues. The V gene lost 5 bases and the J gene lost 9 bases, with 20 bases spanning the gap. CDR3 coding DNA: TGTGCCAGCAGTACCACCGGCCGAGTGGGGAGTTCACCCCTCCACTTT. This translates into CASSTTGRVGSSPLHF.

This chain links TRBV7-2 with TRBJ1-4, with 11 positions matching TRBD1. Germline V gives CDR1 SGHTA, CDR2 FQGNSA. Trimming cost V 5 bases and J 3 bases; bases outside gene matches: 8. This CDR3 comprises 17 residues. The CDR3 nucleotides read TGTGCCAGCAGCGCCCGGACAGGGGGCGCGGCTAATGAAAAACTGTTTTTT. Encoded protein: CASSARTGGAANEKLFF.

The V and J genes are TRBV11-1 and TRBJ1-2; tentatively, D is TRBD1 (6 bases). The V end was cut by 4 bases, the J end by 6 bases, with 12 bases between. The germline V gene encodes CDR1 SGHAT and CDR2 FQDESV (reference sequence). This CDR3 spans 13 amino acids. The CDR3 here is CASSSDRSNGYTF. CDR3 coding DNA: TGTGCCAGCAGCTCCGACAGGAGTAATGGCTACACCTTC.

This rearrangement joins TRBV10-3 to TRBJ2-1; D is ambiguous. Trimming removed 0 bases at V and 0 bases at J, with 6 bases between. Germline V gene data show CDR1 as ENHRY and CDR2 as SYGVKD. The CDR3 loop spans 15 amino acids. The CDR3 reads CAISESLGSYNEQFF. CDR3 bases: TGTGCCATCAGTGAGTCGCTGGGCTCCTACAATGAGCAGTTCTTC.

The CDR3 here is CSALGLGYTDTQYF. CDR3 sequence (DNA): TGCAGTGCTCTGGGACTAGGTTACACAGATACGCAGTATTTT. The chain has TRBV20-1 and TRBJ2-3, with 8 bases lining up with TRBD2. The CDR3 runs to 14 residues. V trimming: 5 bases; J trimming: 2 bases; junction bases outside the gene matches: 6. The V gene's germline CDR1 is DFQATT and CDR2 SNEGSKA (reference sequence).

This clonotype was counted only a few times. A read error is possible here, since a much larger clone lies one base away. The V gene is TRBV6-5, the J gene TRBJ2-5; the D gene could be TRBD1 or TRBD2 (5 bases each). CDR1 and CDR2 from the germline V gene are MNHEY and SVGAGI. The CDR3 sequence is 16 residues long. The V gene lost 6 bases and the J gene lost 11 bases, with 28 bases spanning the gap. The CDR3 sequence: CASSPEAGTNPNEQYF. The CDR3 region has the DNA TGTGCCAGCAGCCCCGAAGCCGGGACCAACCCTAATGAGCAGTACTTC.

For this clonotype: A read error may be the cause here, since a much bigger clone is one base away. This chain uses TRBV6-5 with TRBJ2-7; D not certain. The CDR3 is 13 residues long. Germline-derived CDR1 and CDR2 are MNHEY and SVGAGI. Written as DNA, the CDR3 is TGTGCCGTTCGAGGCCAAAGCTCCGACGAGCAGTACTTC. Encoded protein: CAVRGQSSDEQYF.

This clonotype was observed a handful of times. V gene TRBV27 combines with J gene TRBJ2-1; 9 nucleotides line up with TRBD2. Looked up from germline, CDR1 is MNHEY and CDR2 is SMNVEV (reference sequence). The CDR3 covers 15 residues. With 3 bases clipped from V and 8 bases from J, the junction kept 8 bases outside the gene matches. CDR3 coding DNA: TGTGCCAGCAGTTTCGGGGCTAGCGGGATGGATGAGCAGTTCTTC. It specifies CASSFGASGMDEQFF.

The rearrangement joins TRBV20-1 to TRBJ2-2, with a weak D call TRBD2 (5 bases). The CDR3 spans 11 residues. The germline CDR1 and CDR2 sequences are DFQATT and SNEGSKA (reference sequence). Deletions cut 3 bases from V and 10 bases from J, with 9 bases between. As DNA, the CDR3 is TGCAGTGCTAGGAGGGTCGAGGAGCTGTTTTTT. It codes for CSARRVEELFF.

This clonotype was recorded at least ten times. This chain links TRBV6-6 with TRBJ1-1; 9 bases match TRBD1. The length of the CDR3 is 15 residues. The germline gives CDR1 MNHNY, CDR2 SVGAGI (reference sequence). J lost 5 bases, V lost 5 bases, and 9 bases had no gene match. CDR3 sequence (DNA): TGTGCCAGCAGTCGGCCGGGACAGGGAAAAACTGAAGCTTTCTTT. Its translation: CASSRPGQGKTEAFF.

As concerns this clonotype: An end of the junction does not agree with germline; a read error may underlie this. The gene calls are TRBV6-5 and TRBJ2-1; 7 nucleotides align to TRBD2. Germline-derived CDR1 and CDR2 are MNHEY and SVGAGI. This CDR3 has 16 residues. In DNA form, the CDR3 reads TGTACCAGCAGTTATCGGGCTAGCGGCGGGATGAAGGAGCAGTTCTTC. It codes for CTSSYRASGGMKEQFF.

Only a few counts were recorded for this clonotype. This chain uses TRBV7-3 with TRBJ2-2; D gene unclear. Germline V gene data show CDR1 as SGHTA and CDR2 as FQGTGA. This CDR3 has 13 amino acids. V gave up 0 bases and J gave up 7 bases, with 6 bases separating them. CDR3 region: CASSLTVGGELFF. The CDR3, as DNA: TGTGCCAGCAGCTTAACTGTAGGCGGGGAGCTGTTTTTT. Using reference TRBV7-3 and TRBJ2-2 for the parts outside the CDR3, the full variable domain is GAGVSQTPSNKVTEKGKYVELRCDPISGHTALYWYRQSLGQGPEFLIYFQGTGAADDSGLPNDRFFAVRPEGSVSTLKIQRTERGDSAVYLCASSLTVGGELFFGEGSRLTVL.

The rearrangement links TRBV5-1 to TRBJ1-2, with D tentatively TRBD1 (5 bases). The germline CDR1 and CDR2 sequences are SGHRS and YFSETQ. This CDR3 comprises 14 residues. Trimming removed 2 bases at V and 2 bases at J, with 10 bases between. This chain's CDR3 is CASSLNRDNYGYTF. The CDR3 nucleotides read TGCGCCAGCAGCTTAAACCGGGACAACTATGGCTACACCTTC.

This clonotype was seen ten or more times. CDR3 sequence: CASSRTKDGGGTYEQYF. In DNA, the CDR3 is TGTGCCAGCAGCCGTACGAAAGATGGGGGGGGGACCTACGAGCAGTACTTC. V gene TRBV6-1 combines with J gene TRBJ2-7; TRBD2 matches 7 bases. Trimming at V came to 6 bases and at J to 2 bases, leaving 16 bases not matched to a gene. The germline CDR1 and CDR2 sequences are MNHNS and SASEGT. This CDR3 comprises 17 residues.

This sequence joins TRBV6-5 and TRBJ2-2; D unclear. The CDR3 runs 12 residues. Trimming took 6 bases from V and 6 from J, leaving 8 bases between them. Germline CDR1 MNHEY, CDR2 SVGAGI. This chain's CDR3 is CASRLGPGELFF. CDR3 in DNA: TGTGCCAGCAGACTCGGTCCCGGGGAGCTGTTTTTT.

This clonotype has a single count. The V gene is TRBV20-1, the J gene TRBJ1-4; D remains ambiguous. Germline-derived CDR1 and CDR2 are DFQATT and SNEGSKA (reference sequence). The CDR3 consists of 14 residues. Trimming pared 1 base from V and 4 bases from J, leaving 10 bases between. Here the CDR3 reads CSARAARINEKLFF. The CDR3 coding sequence is TGCAGTGCTAGAGCTGCCCGGATTAATGAAAAACTGTTTTTT.

This clonotype was seen only once. This sequence joins TRBV12-3 or TRBV12-4 and TRBJ1-5; D gene ambiguous. The CDR3 length is 12 residues. V lost 8 bases and J lost 7, with 12 bases in between. CDR3 coding DNA: TGTGCCAGCGGCACCCTTACCCAGCCCCAGCATTTT. This codes for CASGTLTQPQHF.

CDR3 region: CASSLLAGFWQETQYF. In nucleotides, the CDR3 is TGTGCCAGCAGCTTACTAGCGGGATTTTGGCAAGAGACCCAGTACTTC. The V gene is TRBV7-8, the J gene TRBJ2-5, with 9 positions matching TRBD2. The junction had 6 bases not matched to a gene; V was cut back by 2 bases and J by 2 bases. The germline V gene has CDR1 SGHVS and CDR2 FQNEAQ. This CDR3 has 16 amino acids.

The rearrangement joins TRBV3-1 to TRBJ1-6; D uncertain. This CDR3 is 14 amino acids long. The V and J ends lost 0 bases and 13 bases respectively, with 13 bases between them. Germline V CDR1 and CDR2: LGHDT, YNNKEL (reference sequence). The CDR3 reads CASSQDRVLGPLHF. As DNA, the CDR3 is TGTGCCAGCAGCCAAGATCGCGTCCTGGGGCCCCTCCACTTT.

This clonotype appeared a few times. The chain couples TRBV27 to TRBJ1-2; D remains unclear. The CDR3 loop spans 14 amino acids. The V and J ends lost 6 bases and 2 bases respectively, with 13 bases between them. The germline gives CDR1 MNHEY, CDR2 SMNVEV (reference sequence). CDR3 sequence reads: CASRKEITNYGYTF. CDR3 nucleotides: TGTGCCAGCAGAAAAGAGATTACCAACTATGGCTACACCTTC.